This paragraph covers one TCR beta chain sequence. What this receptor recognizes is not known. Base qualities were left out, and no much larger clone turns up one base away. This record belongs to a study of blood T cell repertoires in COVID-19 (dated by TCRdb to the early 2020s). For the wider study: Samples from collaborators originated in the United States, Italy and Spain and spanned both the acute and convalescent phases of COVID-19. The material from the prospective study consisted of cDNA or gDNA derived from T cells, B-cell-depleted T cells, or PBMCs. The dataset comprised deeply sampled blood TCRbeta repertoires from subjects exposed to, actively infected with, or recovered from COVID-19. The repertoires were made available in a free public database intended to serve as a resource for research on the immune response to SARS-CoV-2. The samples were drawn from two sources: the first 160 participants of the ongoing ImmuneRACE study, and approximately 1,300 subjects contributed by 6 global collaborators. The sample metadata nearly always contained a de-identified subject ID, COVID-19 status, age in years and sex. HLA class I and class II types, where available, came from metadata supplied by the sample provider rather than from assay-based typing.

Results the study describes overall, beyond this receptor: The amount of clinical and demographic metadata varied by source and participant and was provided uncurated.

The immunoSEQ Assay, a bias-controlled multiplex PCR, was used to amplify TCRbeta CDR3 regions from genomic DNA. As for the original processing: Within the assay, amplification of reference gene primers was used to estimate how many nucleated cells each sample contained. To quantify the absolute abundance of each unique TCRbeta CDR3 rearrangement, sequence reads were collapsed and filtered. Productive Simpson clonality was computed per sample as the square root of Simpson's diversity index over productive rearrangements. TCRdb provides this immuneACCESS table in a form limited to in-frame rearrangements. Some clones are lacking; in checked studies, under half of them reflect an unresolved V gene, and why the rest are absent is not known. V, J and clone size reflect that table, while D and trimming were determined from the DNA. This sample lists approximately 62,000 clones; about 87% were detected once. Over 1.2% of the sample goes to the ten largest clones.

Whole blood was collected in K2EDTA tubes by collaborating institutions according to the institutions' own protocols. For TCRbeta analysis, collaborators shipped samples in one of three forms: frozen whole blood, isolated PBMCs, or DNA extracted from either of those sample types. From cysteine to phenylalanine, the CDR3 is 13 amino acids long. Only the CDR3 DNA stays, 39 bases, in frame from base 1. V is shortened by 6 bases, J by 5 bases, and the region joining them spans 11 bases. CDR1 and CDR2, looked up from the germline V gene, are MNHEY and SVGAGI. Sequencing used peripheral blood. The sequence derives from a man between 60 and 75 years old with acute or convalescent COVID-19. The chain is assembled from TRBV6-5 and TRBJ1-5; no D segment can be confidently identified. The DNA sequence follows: TGTGCCAGCAGGTCCGAGGGAGATCAGCCCCAGCATTTT. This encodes CASRSEGDQPQHF.